Listed here are 9 T cell receptor beta chains from one sample, sequenced in a study of blood T cells in healthy people across ages. Alongside a J-beta primer mix, a sample-barcoded 5' primer served in a second PCR lasting about 7 to 11 cycles. TCRdb reprocessed the 5' RACE reads with MiXCR, giving one entry per CDR3 protein. The sample records 550,000 to 700,000 distinct CDR3 sequences, roughly 29% being singletons. The sequencing input was blood. All receptors come from a woman between 70 and 85 years old in good health.

This clonotype has more than one count but fewer than ten. The genes are TRBV19 and TRBJ1-5; the D is unclear. V was trimmed by 4 bases and J by 7 bases, leaving 11 bases between them. Germline loops: CDR1 LNHDA, CDR2 SQIVND (reference sequence). The CDR3 contains 13 residues. CDR3 amino acids: CASSSPRVQPQHF. CDR3 bases: TGTGCCAGTAGTAGCCCCCGAGTACAGCCCCAGCATTTT.

This clonotype was observed a handful of times. V gene TRBV19 combines with J gene TRBJ1-4; 7 bases are a match to TRBD1. The germline V gene has CDR1 LNHDA and CDR2 SQIVND (reference sequence). This CDR3 is built from 14 residues. J lost 3 bases, V lost 8 bases, and 6 bases had no gene match. CDR3 in amino acids: CASSAGQANEKLFF. For the CDR3, the DNA is TGTGCCAGTTCTGCCGGACAGGCTAATGAAAAACTGTTTTTT.

The gene calls are TRBV5-1 and TRBJ2-5; 7 bases line up with TRBD1. The CDR3 sequence is 15 residues long. Trimming at V came to 6 bases and at J to 0 bases, leaving 8 bases not matched to a gene. Per germline, CDR1 SGHRS and CDR2 YFSETQ. The CDR3 protein is CASTEQGVYQETQYF. The CDR3 DNA follows: TGCGCCAGCACCGAGCAGGGGGTGTACCAAGAGACCCAGTACTTC.

The chain joins TRBV7-2 to TRBJ1-6, with 9 bases that match TRBD1. Germline trimming cut 4 bases from V and 7 bases from J; bases unmatched to any gene: 5. CDR3 length: 15 residues. The germline CDR1 and CDR2 sequences are SGHTA and FQGNSA. The CDR3 DNA is TGTGCCAGCAGCTCCTGGGACAGGGACAATTCACCCCTCCACTTT. This encodes CASSSWDRDNSPLHF.

This clonotype was detected only a few times. The chain carries TRBV10-3 and TRBJ1-1, with TRBD1 as a possible D gene (5 bases). Between the trimmed V and J ends, which lost 0 bases and 10 bases, there was a span of 18 bases. Germline lookup yields CDR1 ENHRY and CDR2 SYGVKD. CDR3 length equals 15 residues. CDR3 sequence reads: CAISESTQGSLGAFF. CDR3 nucleotides: TGTGCCATCAGTGAGTCTACCCAGGGCTCTTTGGGAGCTTTCTTT.

The rearrangement uses TRBV20-1 and TRBJ1-6, with TRBD1 identical over 11 bases. V trimming: 5 bases; J trimming: 8 bases; junction bases outside the gene matches: 8. Germline V gives CDR1 DFQATT, CDR2 SNEGSKA (reference sequence). The length of the CDR3 is 15 residues. The CDR3 region is CSAVLGTGGDSPLHF. The CDR3 DNA reads as TGCAGTGCTGTTTTAGGGACAGGGGGAGATTCACCCCTCCACTTT.

The table lists this clonotype with a few counts. The rearrangement links TRBV20-1 to TRBJ2-1; D not resolved. The J call is doubtful: the DNA matches TRBJ2-5 better. The CDR3 sequence is 14 residues long. Germline assignment: CDR1 DFQATT and CDR2 SNEGSKA (reference sequence). The CDR3 region has the DNA TGCAGTGCTAGAGATAGGGCTGGCGCTAAGACCCAGTACTTC. As protein: CSARDRAGAKTQYF.

This chain uses TRBV29-1 with TRBJ2-5; TRBD2 aligns across 9 bases. The CDR3 extends over 16 amino acids. The V segment lost 5 bases and the J segment 4 bases; nucleotides outside the gene matches: 14. The germline CDR1 and CDR2 sequences are SQVTM and ANQGSEA. CDR3 sequence reads: CSVRQGREGLGETQYF. CDR3 DNA sequence: TGCAGCGTTCGGCAAGGGCGGGAGGGCCTAGGAGAGACCCAGTACTTC. Variable domain in full (rest from reference TRBV29-1 and TRBJ2-5): SAVISQKPSRDICQRGTSLTIQCQVDSQVTMMFWYRQQPGQSLTLIATANQGSEATYESGFVIDKFPISRPNLTFSTLTVSNMSPEDSSIYLCSVRQGREGLGETQYFGPGTRLLVL.

This clonotype has ten or more counts. The chain carries TRBV7-2 and TRBJ2-1, with D maybe TRBD2 (8 bases). The CDR3 length is 16 residues. Germline CDR1 and CDR2: SGHTA and FQGNSA. The V end was cut by 6 bases, the J end by 3 bases, with 18 bases between. The CDR3 region has the DNA TGTGCCAGCAGTCAAGGGGGCGCGGGGGGCTACAATGAGCAGTTCTTC. Its translation is CASSQGGAGGYNEQFF. Based on the CDR3 plus reference TRBV7-2 and TRBJ2-1, the full variable domain is GAGVSQSPSNKVTEKGKDVELRCDPISGHTALYWYRQSLGQGLEFLIYFQGNSAPDKSGLPSDRFSAERTGGSVSTLTIQRTQQEDSAVYLCASSQGGAGGYNEQFFGPGTRLTVL.